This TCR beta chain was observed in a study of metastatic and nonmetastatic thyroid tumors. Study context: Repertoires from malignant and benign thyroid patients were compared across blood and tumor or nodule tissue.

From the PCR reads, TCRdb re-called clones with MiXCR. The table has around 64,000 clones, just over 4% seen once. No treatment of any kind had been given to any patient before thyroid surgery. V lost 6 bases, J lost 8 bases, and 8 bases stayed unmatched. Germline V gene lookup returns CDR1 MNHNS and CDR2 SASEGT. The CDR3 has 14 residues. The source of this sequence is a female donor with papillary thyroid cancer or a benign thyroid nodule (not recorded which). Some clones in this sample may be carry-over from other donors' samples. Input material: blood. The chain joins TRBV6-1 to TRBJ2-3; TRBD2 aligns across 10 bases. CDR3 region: CASSHKAGGGTQYF. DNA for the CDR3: TGTGCCAGCAGCCATAAAGCGGGGGGGGGTACGCAGTATTTT.